This T cell receptor (beta chain) was observed in a study of cytomegalovirus exposure and HLA in healthy donors. Overall study: Early release data held about 85 million unique TCRs from HLA-typed donors. Of some 400 genotyped donors, more than 75% clustered with self-reported Caucasian donors.

These donors counted as nominally healthy when sampled, but unrecorded immune exposures were likely. As to this clone: The antigen is not known.

Amplification used 60 Vbeta primers and 13 Jbeta primers. Only in-frame clones appear in the TCRdb table, and some are missing; sequencing was by immunoSEQ multiplex PCR. The sample includes 150,000 to 200,000 clones, 71% seen only once; the top ten take roughly 1.6%. Germline V CDR1 and CDR2: MGHDK, SYGVNS. The length of the CDR3 is 15 residues. With V trimmed by 3 bases and J by 7 bases, 5 bases remained unmatched. General observations from the study: Researchers reported that three CMV-associated chains were confirmed in vitro as CMV antigen-specific.

This TCR was recovered from a girl aged 5-17 years in good health and CMV-seronegative. Sample: PBMCs. V gene TRBV25-1 combines with J gene TRBJ1-6, with TRBD1 matching 8 bases. The CDR3 here is CASSDAGQVNSPLHF. DNA for the CDR3: TGTGCCAGCAGTGACGCGGGACAGGTGAATTCACCCCTCCACTTT.